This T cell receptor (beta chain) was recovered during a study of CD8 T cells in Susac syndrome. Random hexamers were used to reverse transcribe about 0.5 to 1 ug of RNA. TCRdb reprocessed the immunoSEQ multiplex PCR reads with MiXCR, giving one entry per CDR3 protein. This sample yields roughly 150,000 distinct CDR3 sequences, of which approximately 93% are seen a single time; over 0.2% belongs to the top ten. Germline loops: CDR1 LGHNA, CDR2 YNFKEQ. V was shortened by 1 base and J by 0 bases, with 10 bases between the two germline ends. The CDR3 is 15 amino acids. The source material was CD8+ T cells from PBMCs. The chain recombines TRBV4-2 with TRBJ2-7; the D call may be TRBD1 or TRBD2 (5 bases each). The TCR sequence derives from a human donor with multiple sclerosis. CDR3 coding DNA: TGTGCCAGCAGCCAAGCGAGGGACGGCTCCTACGAGCAGTACTTC. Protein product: CASSQARDGSYEQYF.